This is a list of T cell receptor beta chains from one sample in a study of T cell clones after liver transplantation. Sequencing was performed with immunoSEQ multiplex PCR; in TCRdb, only in-frame clones are kept and a portion is missing. The table includes 53,000 or so clones, around 84% detected once. Material: CD4+ T cells from blood, obtained before liver transplant. These receptor sequences come from a human donor who received a liver transplant. CDR3s include the opening cysteine and the closing phenylalanine or tryptophan. The D gene is left open where the match is weak. Clone size is shown for a subset of rows, as once, few, many or a class of expanded clone.

cdr3_nt	cdr3_aa	j_call	v_call	clone_size	d_call
TGTGCCAGCAGCTTAGGACAGGGCTTCGGCACCGGGGAGCTGTTTTTT	CASSLGQGFGTGELFF	TRBJ2-2	TRBV11-3	NA	TRBD1
TGCGCCAGCAGCCAAGGATACAGGGACCCTTACGAGCAGTACTTC	CASSQGYRDPYEQYF	TRBJ2-7	TRBV4-1	NA	NA
TGTGCCAGCAGCGTGGGGACAGTTAACTATGGCTACACCTTC	CASSVGTVNYGYTF	TRBJ1-2	TRBV9	NA	TRBD1
TGTGCCAGCAGTTTAAACAGGAACACCGGGGAGCTGTTTTTT	CASSLNRNTGELFF	TRBJ2-2	TRBV27	NA	NA
TGTGCCAGTAGTAGCCGGACAGACCTAGGGTATGGCTACACCTTC	CASSSRTDLGYGYTF	TRBJ1-2	TRBV19	NA	NA
TGTGCCAGCAGCTTAGGGTCAGGCGGGCCGCAGTATTTT	CASSLGSGGPQYF	TRBJ2-3	TRBV11-3	NA	NA
TGTGCCAGCAGCCCCCGAGGGGCTAGCCCCCCCACCGGGGAGCTGTTTTTT	CASSPRGASPPTGELFF	TRBJ2-2	TRBV9	NA	NA
TGTGCCAGCAGCACCGGATCCCCGCAGGTCGGGGAGACCCAGTACTTC	CASSTGSPQVGETQYF	TRBJ2-5	TRBV7-2	NA	NA
TGTGCCAGCAGCTTAGGTTCACACAATGAGCAGTTCTTC	CASSLGSHNEQFF	TRBJ2-1	TRBV7-9	medium-sized	NA
TGCGCCAGCAGCTTGGGGGGTAGGAGCGGCACAGATACGCAGTATTTT	CASSLGGRSGTDTQYF	TRBJ2-3	TRBV5-1	NA	NA
TGTGCCAGCAGCTTCAGACCAGGGTTGGACTACGAGCAGTACTTC	CASSFRPGLDYEQYF	TRBJ2-7	TRBV7-9	NA	NA
TGTGCCAGCAGTTTCGCACTAGCGGAGCTCTCCTACGAGCAGTACTTC	CASSFALAELSYEQYF	TRBJ2-7	TRBV28	NA	TRBD2
TGCAGCGTTGAGGGGTTATTGCAGTATTTT	CSVEGLLQYF	TRBJ2-3	TRBV29-1	few	NA
TGTGCCAGCAGCCTCGCCGGGACTAGCGGGGGGGAGCAGTTCTTC	CASSLAGTSGGEQFF	TRBJ2-1	TRBV11-2	NA	TRBD2
TGTGCCAGCAGTTCGGGACGATGGTCGGCTCCTGAAGCTTTCTTT	CASSSGRWSAPEAFF	TRBJ1-1	TRBV6-6	NA	NA
TGTGCCAGCAGCGAAGGACTGGAAGCGACCCAGTACTTC	CASSEGLEATQYF	TRBJ2-5	TRBV2	NA	NA
TGTGCCAGCAGCTCAATGCCTCCCGCCACAGGTGAGCAGTTCTTC	CASSSMPPATGEQFF	TRBJ2-1	TRBV11-2	NA	NA
TGTGCCAGCAGACGAGGACAGGCCAACTATGGCTACACCTTC	CASRRGQANYGYTF	TRBJ1-2	TRBV6-5	NA	TRBD1
TGTGCCAGCAGCGTGGACAACACTGAAGCTTTCTTT	CASSVDNTEAFF	TRBJ1-1	TRBV7-9	NA	NA
TGTGCCAGCAGTTTAAGAATGAACACTGAAGCTTTCTTT	CASSLRMNTEAFF	TRBJ1-1	TRBV27	NA	NA
TGTGCCAGTAGTATAGGCCTCGCGGCACCTTCCTACAATGAGCAGTTCTTC	CASSIGLAAPSYNEQFF	TRBJ2-1	TRBV19	NA	NA
TGTGCCAGCAGCTTACCAACGGGTGCCCAAGAGACCCAGTACTTC	CASSLPTGAQETQYF	TRBJ2-5	TRBV11-2	NA	NA
TGTGCCAGTAGTACAGACACGCGCCGAATGACCCAGTACTTC	CASSTDTRRMTQYF	TRBJ2-5	TRBV19	NA	NA
TGTGCCAGCAGCGTTGGACACGGCGGCAACGAGCAGTACTTC	CASSVGHGGNEQYF	TRBJ2-7	TRBV9	NA	NA
TGTGCCAGCAGCGGGGACAGGGGAGCAAATGAAAAACTGTTTTTT	CASSGDRGANEKLFF	TRBJ1-4	TRBV7-9	NA	TRBD1
TGTGCTAGTGGCCCCAGGGAAACTGCTGAAGCTTTCTTT	CASGPRETAEAFF	TRBJ1-1	TRBV12-5	NA	NA
TGTGCCAGTAGTATAAGTCCCCTTGGTACTAGCACAGATACGCAGTATTTT	CASSISPLGTSTDTQYF	TRBJ2-3	TRBV19	NA	NA
TGTGCCAGCAGCCCACTCACCCCCGTGGGGGCCGGGGAGCTGTTTTTT	CASSPLTPVGAGELFF	TRBJ2-2	TRBV7-6	NA	NA
TGTGCCAGCAGGTCAGGATACAACACTGAAGCTTTCTTT	CASRSGYNTEAFF	TRBJ1-1	TRBV6-1	NA	NA
TGTGCCAGCCTGAGCGAGAGCTCCTACAATGAGCAGTTCTTC	CASLSESSYNEQFF	TRBJ2-1	TRBV28	NA	NA
TGTGCCAGCAGCCCACTGACTGGACCACCCAGCTCCTACGAGCAGTACTTC	CASSPLTGPPSSYEQYF	TRBJ2-7	TRBV11-2	NA	NA
TGTGCCAGCAGCTTAGGGGCCCGGGCTCGGGCGGATACGCAGTATTTT	CASSLGARARADTQYF	TRBJ2-3	TRBV7-8	NA	NA
TGTGCCAGCAGCTTAGGAACTAGCGGGAGTTCAGTCAATGAGCAGTTCTTC	CASSLGTSGSSVNEQFF	TRBJ2-1	TRBV7-9	few	TRBD2
TGTGCCAGCAGTCCTAGCGGGAGGCTAGGTTGGTACAATGAGCAGTTCTTC	CASSPSGRLGWYNEQFF	TRBJ2-1	TRBV2	NA	TRBD2
TGTGCCAGCAGCTTAGGGGCCGGGGAGCTGTTTTTT	CASSLGAGELFF	TRBJ2-2	TRBV7-6	NA	NA
TGTGCCACCAGAACAGGGGTTGCTGAAGCTTTCTTT	CATRTGVAEAFF	TRBJ1-1	TRBV10-3	NA	TRBD1
TGTGCCAGCAGCCAAGTCCAGCGGGAGCGGCAAGAGACCCAGTACTTC	CASSQVQRERQETQYF	TRBJ2-5	TRBV4-2	few	TRBD2
TGCGCCAGCAGCTTGGCCGATGCGGGGAGAGGAGGCTACACCTTC	CASSLADAGRGGYTF	TRBJ1-2	TRBV5-1	NA	NA
TGTGCCAGCAGCCGGGACACGGGGCAAGAGACCCAGTACTTC	CASSRDTGQETQYF	TRBJ2-5	TRBV7-3	NA	NA
TGTGCCAGCTCGACCCGTTCCGGGGAAGAGACCCAGTACTTC	CASSTRSGEETQYF	TRBJ2-5	TRBV18	NA	NA
TGTGCCAGCAGCTTACTAGTATCCGGGGAGCTGTTTTTT	CASSLLVSGELFF	TRBJ2-2	TRBV7-8	NA	NA
TGTGCCAGCAGTTACTCGATCGGCCAAGAGACCCAGTACTTC	CASSYSIGQETQYF	TRBJ2-5	TRBV6-5	NA	NA
TGTGCCAGCAGTAGAAACGTCGGACCTACCATCAACAATGAGCAGTTCTTC	CASSRNVGPTINNEQFF	TRBJ2-1	TRBV27	NA	NA
TGTGCCAGCAGTCAACGGAGACTAGATACGCAGTATTTT	CASSQRRLDTQYF	TRBJ2-3	TRBV28	NA	NA
TGTGCGTGCAAGGGTCAGGGGACGGAAAAACTGTTTTTT	CACKGQGTEKLFF	TRBJ1-4	TRBV6-6	NA	NA